This record concerns one T cell receptor beta chain sequence. The data belong to a study of cytomegalovirus exposure and HLA in healthy donors. The primer mix had 60 Vbeta and 13 Jbeta primers. The protocol was immunoSEQ multiplex PCR, while the TCRdb copy is restricted to in-frame clones and leaves out a portion. This table has 100,000 or so clones, roughly 75% appearing once. V was trimmed by 0 bases and J by 8 bases, leaving 16 bases between them. CDR1 is GTSNPN, CDR2 SVGIG, per germline (reference sequence). The CDR3 consists of 14 residues. The rearrangement links TRBV30 to TRBJ1-2; D remains unclear. The source material was PBMCs. The TCR originated in a male donor in good health and CMV-seropositive. DNA of the CDR3: TGTGCCTGGAGTGTACCTGAAAGCCCGGGGGGCTACACCTTC. This codes for CAWSVPESPGGYTF.